This is a list of T cell receptor beta chains from one sample in a study of blood T cell repertoires in COVID-19. Clones were sequenced by immunoSEQ multiplex PCR, and TCRdb holds only the in-frame ones, with some missing. The repertoire holds under 50,000 clones, 90% seen once, with under 20% in the top ten. Sequenced sample: peripheral blood. The source is a man aged 70 or older with active COVID-19. Each CDR3 is given with its conserved first and last residue. Fields, in order: D gene, J gene, V gene, clone size, CDR3 protein, CDR3 DNA. The D gene is left open where the match is weak. The size field is filled for only some rows; it gives once, few, many or a size class.

>NA|TRBJ2-1|TRBV28|NA
CASTLPPTGRNEQFF
TGTGCCAGCACTTTACCCCCGACAGGGAGGAATGAGCAGTTCTTC
>NA|TRBJ2-6|TRBV2|NA
CASSEVQGVGANVLTF
TGTGCCAGCAGTGAGGTTCAAGGGGTTGGGGCCAACGTCCTGACTTTC
>TRBD2|TRBJ2-2|TRBV4-2|NA
CASSLRRGGDTTNTGELFF
TGTGCCAGCAGCCTCCGCCGCGGGGGAGATACAACGAACACCGGGGAGCTGTTTTTT
>NA|TRBJ2-7|TRBV7-2|NA
CASSTPTGKVVYEQYF
TGTGCCAGCAGTACCCCAACAGGGAAGGTTGTCTACGAGCAGTACTTC
>NA|TRBJ2-7|TRBV7-2|NA
CASRPGLTLGSYEQYF
TGTGCCAGCAGACCGGGACTCACGCTGGGGTCCTACGAGCAGTACTTC
>TRBD1|TRBJ1-4|TRBV5-6|few
CASGGQGAVTNEKLFF
TGTGCCAGCGGGGGACAGGGGGCTGTAACTAATGAAAAACTGTTTTTT
>TRBD1|TRBJ1-4|TRBV18|once
CASSTGTGSNEKLFF
TGTGCCAGCTCAACTGGGACAGGGAGTAATGAAAAACTGTTTTTT
>NA|TRBJ2-5|TRBV6-6|NA
CATRGLGEETQYF
TGTGCCACAAGGGGGTTAGGGGAAGAGACCCAGTACTTC
>TRBD1|TRBJ1-4|TRBV18|NA
CASSPLGTATNEKLFF
TGTGCCAGCTCACCCTTGGGGACAGCCACTAATGAAAAACTGTTTTTT
>TRBD2|TRBJ2-1|TRBV19|NA
CASSVLAGDNEQFF
TGTGCCAGTAGTGTCCTAGCGGGAGACAATGAGCAGTTCTTC
>TRBD2|TRBJ2-3|TRBV7-3|NA
CASSRAGGLADTQYF
TGTGCCAGCAGCCGAGCGGGAGGGCTCGCAGATACGCAGTATTTT
>NA|TRBJ2-3|TRBV18|NA
CASSQTEQGSEYF
TGTGCCAGCTCACAGACGGAACAGGGTAGTGAGTATTTT
>NA|TRBJ1-3|TRBV5-5|NA
CASSHTALSSGNTIYF
TGTGCCAGCAGCCATACAGCCTTATCCTCTGGAAACACCATATATTTT
>TRBD1|TRBJ2-5|TRBV5-1|NA
CASSRYRGDGTQYF
TGCGCCAGCAGCAGATACAGGGGTGATGGGACCCAGTACTTC
>NA|TRBJ1-6|TRBV6-5|NA
CASRYGESPLHF
TGTGCCAGCCGCTACGGAGAATCACCCCTCCACTTT
>NA|TRBJ2-1|TRBV29-1|NA
CSVSRGTLNEQFF
TGCAGCGTCTCCAGGGGGACTCTCAATGAGCAGTTCTTC
>TRBD1|TRBJ1-6|TRBV6-5|NA
CASSYRQGYYNSPLHF
TGTGCCAGCAGTTACCGACAGGGGTACTATAATTCACCCCTCCACTTT
>NA|TRBJ2-1|TRBV30|NA
CAWSAGVGYNEQFF
TGTGCCTGGAGTGCCGGGGTAGGTTACAATGAGCAGTTCTTC
>NA|TRBJ1-4|TRBV7-9|NA
CASSLAGEYNEKLFF
TGTGCCAGCAGCTTAGCAGGGGAATATAATGAAAAACTGTTTTTT
>NA|TRBJ2-5|TRBV27|NA
CASSLRRLETQYF
TGTGCCAGCAGTTTGAGGAGGTTGGAGACCCAGTACTTC
>NA|TRBJ1-1|TRBV19|NA
CASSGAGFLNTEAFF
TGTGCCAGTAGTGGTGCAGGGTTTCTCAACACTGAAGCTTTCTTT
>TRBD1|TRBJ1-1|TRBV18|NA
CASSPQTGDTEAFF
TGTGCCAGCTCACCGCAGACAGGGGACACTGAAGCTTTCTTT
>TRBD2|TRBJ2-2|TRBV7-2|NA
CASSLGGYSGAGVGELFF
TGTGCCAGCAGCTTAGGAGGGTACAGTGGCGCGGGAGTGGGGGAGCTGTTTTTT
>NA|TRBJ2-7|TRBV28|NA
CASNGPNGQRPRREQYF
TGTGCCAGCAACGGACCCAACGGCCAACGCCCTCGGAGGGAGCAGTACTTC
>TRBD2|TRBJ2-2|TRBV4-2|NA
CASSQSSGTNTGELFF
TGTGCCAGCAGTCAGTCTAGCGGGACGAACACCGGGGAGCTGTTTTTT
>NA|TRBJ1-6|TRBV5-1|NA
CASSLDLSGRSNSPLHF
TGCGCCAGCAGCTTGGATTTGTCCGGCAGGTCAAATTCACCCCTCCACTTT
>NA|TRBJ2-7|TRBV27|NA
CASSLRRVSSYEQYF
TGTGCCAGCAGTTTGAGGAGAGTGAGTTCCTACGAGCAGTACTTC
>TRBD2|TRBJ2-5|TRBV24-1|NA
CATSDHKGTSVRGTQYF
TGTGCCACCAGTGACCACAAAGGGACTAGCGTACGCGGGACCCAGTACTTC
>NA|TRBJ1-1|TRBV5-1|NA
CASSLAAPRLKNTEAFF
TGCGCCAGCAGCTTGGCTGCGCCCAGACTCAAGAACACTGAAGCTTTCTTT
>NA|TRBJ2-1|TRBV9|NA
CASSVESFTYNEQFF
TGTGCCAGCAGCGTAGAAAGCTTTACTTACAATGAGCAGTTCTTC
>NA|TRBJ1-2|TRBV28|NA
CASSTIGGGRYGYTF
TGTGCCAGCAGTACTATTGGGGGCGGGCGGTATGGCTACACCTTC
>NA|TRBJ2-6|TRBV7-2|NA
CASSLDFSGANVLTF
TGTGCCAGCAGCTTAGACTTCTCTGGGGCCAACGTCCTGACTTTC
>TRBD2|TRBJ2-1|TRBV5-1|NA
CASSASTSGRGSSYNEQFF
TGCGCCAGCAGCGCTTCGACTAGCGGGAGGGGAAGCTCCTACAATGAGCAGTTCTTC
>TRBD1|TRBJ2-5|TRBV5-8|NA
CASSKDRGMETQYF
TGTGCCAGCAGCAAGGACAGGGGTATGGAGACCCAGTACTTC
>NA|TRBJ2-3|TRBV2|NA
CASSEAYTDTQYF
TGTGCCAGCAGTGAAGCATACACAGATACGCAGTATTTT
>NA|TRBJ1-5|TRBV20-1|NA
CSASPTGRGRQPQHF
TGCAGTGCCAGTCCCACAGGGAGGGGCAGGCAGCCCCAGCATTTT
>NA|TRBJ1-1|TRBV28|NA
CASTQGGTTEAFF
TGTGCCAGCACCCAGGGAGGGACCACTGAAGCTTTCTTT
>NA|TRBJ2-3|TRBV4-3|once
CASSQDGLGDTDTQYF
TGCGCCAGCAGCCAAGATGGGTTAGGGGACACAGATACGCAGTATTTT
>TRBD1|TRBJ1-1|TRBV3-1/TRBV3-2|NA
CASSPADRERGANTEAFF
TGTGCCAGCAGCCCAGCTGACAGGGAGAGGGGAGCAAACACTGAAGCTTTCTTT
>NA|TRBJ1-1|TRBV6-4|NA
CASSDSEETEAFF
TGTGCCAGCAGTGACTCGGAGGAGACTGAAGCTTTCTTT
>NA|TRBJ2-5|TRBV5-1|once
CASSRLKETQYF
TGCGCCAGCAGCCGACTGAAAGAGACCCAGTACTTC
>TRBD1|TRBJ1-6|TRBV2|NA
CASSDSGTGRRSPLHF
TGTGCCAGCAGCGACTCCGGGACAGGGAGACGTTCACCCCTCCACTTT
>NA|TRBJ1-1|TRBV30|NA
CAWTKGGPGTEAFF
TGTGCCTGGACCAAGGGGGGGCCGGGCACTGAAGCTTTCTTT
>TRBD2|TRBJ2-5|TRBV10-2|NA
CATSYTSGSKTQYF
TGCGCCACCAGTTACACTAGCGGGAGCAAGACCCAGTACTTC
>TRBD2|TRBJ2-1|TRBV30|NA
CAWSADGAGVIYYEQFF
TGTGCCTGGAGTGCCGACGGGGCGGGAGTAATCTACTATGAGCAGTTCTTC
>NA|TRBJ2-5|TRBV6-2/TRBV6-3|NA
CASSYSGDIKTQYF
TGTGCCAGCAGTTACTCCGGGGACATAAAGACCCAGTACTTC